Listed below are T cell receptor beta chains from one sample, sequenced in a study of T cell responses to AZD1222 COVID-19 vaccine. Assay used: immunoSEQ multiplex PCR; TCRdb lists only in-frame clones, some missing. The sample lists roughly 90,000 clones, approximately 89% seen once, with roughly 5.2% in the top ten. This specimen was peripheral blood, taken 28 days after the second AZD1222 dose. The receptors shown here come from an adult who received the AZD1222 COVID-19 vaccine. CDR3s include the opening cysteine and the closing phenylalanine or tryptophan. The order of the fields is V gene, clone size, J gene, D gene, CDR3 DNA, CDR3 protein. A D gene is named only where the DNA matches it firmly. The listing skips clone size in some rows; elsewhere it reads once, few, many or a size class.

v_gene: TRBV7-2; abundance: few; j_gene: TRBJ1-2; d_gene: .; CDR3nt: TGTGCCAGCAGCTTAGATGCCCCTGGCGGCTATGGCTACACCTTC; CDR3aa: CASSLDAPGGYGYTF
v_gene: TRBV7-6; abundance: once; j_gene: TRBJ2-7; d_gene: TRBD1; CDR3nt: TGTGCCAGCAGCCCCGGGACAGGGGGCATGTACGAGCAGTACTTC; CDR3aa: CASSPGTGGMYEQYF
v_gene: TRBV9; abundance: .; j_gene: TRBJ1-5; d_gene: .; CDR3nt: TGTGCCAGCAGCGTAGGACCGGAGAGTAGGCCCCAGCATTTT; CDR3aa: CASSVGPESRPQHF
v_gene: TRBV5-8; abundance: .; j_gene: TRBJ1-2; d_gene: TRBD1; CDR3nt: TGTGCCAGCAGCTTCAGGGGGGAGAACTATGGCTACACCTTC; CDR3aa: CASSFRGENYGYTF
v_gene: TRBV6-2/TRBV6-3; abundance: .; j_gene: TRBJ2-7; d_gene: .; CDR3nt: TGTGCCAGCAGCCCACTAGGCCTCTACGAGCAGTACTTC; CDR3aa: CASSPLGLYEQYF
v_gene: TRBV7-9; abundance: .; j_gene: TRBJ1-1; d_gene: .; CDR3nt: TGTGCCAGCAGCCCCCTCGCTGAAGCTTTCTTT; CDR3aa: CASSPLAEAFF
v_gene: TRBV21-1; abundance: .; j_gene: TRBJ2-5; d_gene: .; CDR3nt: TGTGCCAGCAGCTTTCAGGCGGCTAGCGGGGGCCAAGAGACCCAGTACTTC; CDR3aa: CASSFQAASGGQETQYF
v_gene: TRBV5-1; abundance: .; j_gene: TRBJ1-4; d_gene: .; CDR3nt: TGCGCCAGCAGCTTGTACACAGGGAGGCAGACTAATGAAAAACTGTTTTTT; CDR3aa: CASSLYTGRQTNEKLFF
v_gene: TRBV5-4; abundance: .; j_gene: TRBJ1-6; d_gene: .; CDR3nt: TGTGCCAGCAGCTTGGCCGGGGGAAATAATTCACCCCTCCACTTT; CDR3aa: CASSLAGGNNSPLHF
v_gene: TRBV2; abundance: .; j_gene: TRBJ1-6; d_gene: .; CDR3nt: TGTGCCAGCAGCCTAAATTCAAATAATTCACCCCTCCACTTT; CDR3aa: CASSLNSNNSPLHF
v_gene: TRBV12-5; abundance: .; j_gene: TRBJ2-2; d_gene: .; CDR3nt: TGTGCTAGTGGTTTGTTAGGGAAGGCGAACACCGGGGAGCTGTTTTTT; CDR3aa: CASGLLGKANTGELFF
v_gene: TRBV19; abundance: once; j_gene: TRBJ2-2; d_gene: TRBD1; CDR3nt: TGTGCCAGTAGTAAACGGACAGGGCGGGCCGGGGAGCTGTTTTTT; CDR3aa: CASSKRTGRAGELFF
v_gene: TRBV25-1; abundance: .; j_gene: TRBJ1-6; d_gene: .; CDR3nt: TGTGCCAGCAGTGACTCTGGGAGCTCCTATAATTCACCCCTCCACTTT; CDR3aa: CASSDSGSSYNSPLHF
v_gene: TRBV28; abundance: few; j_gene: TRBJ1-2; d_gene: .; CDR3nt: TGTGCCAGCAGCCTACCCCGAGACGTCATTAACTATGGCTACACCTTC; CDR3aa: CASSLPRDVINYGYTF
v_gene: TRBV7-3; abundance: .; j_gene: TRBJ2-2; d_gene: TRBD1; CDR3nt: TGTGCCAGCAGCGCGGGACAGGGGGCGGCCGGGGAGCTGTTTTTT; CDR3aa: CASSAGQGAAGELFF
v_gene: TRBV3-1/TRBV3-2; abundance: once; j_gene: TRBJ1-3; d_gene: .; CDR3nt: TGTGCCAGCAGGCGCGGGATCAGCTCTGGAAACACCATATATTTT; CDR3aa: CASRRGISSGNTIYF
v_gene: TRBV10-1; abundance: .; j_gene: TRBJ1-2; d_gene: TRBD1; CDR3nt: TGCGCCAGTGATAGACAAAATGACAGGGGCTATGGCTACACCTTC; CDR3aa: CASDRQNDRGYGYTF
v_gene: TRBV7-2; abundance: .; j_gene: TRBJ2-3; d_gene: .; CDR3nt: TGTGCCAGCAGCACAGAGGGGAGGAATATACAGGGGGGGGATACGCAGTATTTT; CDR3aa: CASSTEGRNIQGGDTQYF
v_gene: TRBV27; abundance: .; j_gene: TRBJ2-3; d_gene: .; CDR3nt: TGTGCCAGCAGTCTAACCAGGGGGGGCACAGATACGCAGTATTTT; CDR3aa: CASSLTRGGTDTQYF
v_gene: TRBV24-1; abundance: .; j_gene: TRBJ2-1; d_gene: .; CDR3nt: TGTGCCACCAGTGACAGGCGACAGAGTTCCTCCTACAATGAGCAGTTCTTC; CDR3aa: CATSDRRQSSSYNEQFF